These T cell receptor beta chains were read from a single sample in a study of T cell responses to AZD1222 COVID-19 vaccine. Repertoires were generated with immunoSEQ multiplex PCR, while TCRdb's copy carries only in-frame clones and drops some. The table records nearly 95,000 clones, around 87% of them present only once. This material consisted of peripheral blood, taken 28 days after the second AZD1222 dose. These receptors were obtained from an adult who received the AZD1222 COVID-19 vaccine. Each CDR3 is given without its conserved first and last residue.

j_gene: TRBJ2-2
v_gene: TRBV5-5
CDR3aa: ASSFSTGGWVAGELF

j_gene: TRBJ1-4
v_gene: TRBV4-1
CDR3aa: ASNPGTADDEKLF

j_gene: TRBJ2-7
v_gene: TRBV27
CDR3aa: ASSHRQGLYEQY

j_gene: TRBJ1-1
v_gene: TRBV29-1
CDR3aa: SVVRVGTEAF

j_gene: TRBJ2-3
v_gene: TRBV5-1
CDR3aa: ASSPLAGVDTDTQY

j_gene: TRBJ1-6
v_gene: TRBV3-1/TRBV3-2
CDR3aa: ASSEGGTELYNSPLH

j_gene: TRBJ2-1
v_gene: TRBV7-8
CDR3aa: ASSPRDRRYNEQF

j_gene: TRBJ2-3
v_gene: TRBV30
CDR3aa: AWQIAGLGADTQY

j_gene: TRBJ1-1
v_gene: TRBV5-6
CDR3aa: ASSLTQNTEAF

j_gene: TRBJ2-1
v_gene: TRBV30
CDR3aa: AWTQQGGNEQF

j_gene: TRBJ2-5
v_gene: TRBV18
CDR3aa: ASSPEETQY

j_gene: TRBJ1-2
v_gene: TRBV6-1
CDR3aa: ASSEVVWSYGYT

j_gene: TRBJ2-6
v_gene: TRBV6-5
CDR3aa: ASSYRGGGGANVLT

j_gene: TRBJ1-4
v_gene: TRBV4-1
CDR3aa: ASSQDRRGAEKLF

j_gene: TRBJ2-7
v_gene: TRBV30
CDR3aa: AWRRTEVQY